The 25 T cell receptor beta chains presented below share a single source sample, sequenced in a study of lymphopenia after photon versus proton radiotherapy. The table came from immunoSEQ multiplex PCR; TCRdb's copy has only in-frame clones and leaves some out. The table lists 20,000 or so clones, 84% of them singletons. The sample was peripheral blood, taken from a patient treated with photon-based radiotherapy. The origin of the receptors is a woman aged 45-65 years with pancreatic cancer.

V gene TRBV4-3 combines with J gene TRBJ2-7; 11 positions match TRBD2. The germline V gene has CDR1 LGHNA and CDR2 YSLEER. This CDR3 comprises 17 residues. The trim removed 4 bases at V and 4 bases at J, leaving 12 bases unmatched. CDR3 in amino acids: CASSRQYLAGGTYEQYF. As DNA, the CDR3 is TGCGCCAGCAGCCGGCAGTATCTAGCGGGAGGAACGTACGAGCAGTACTTC.

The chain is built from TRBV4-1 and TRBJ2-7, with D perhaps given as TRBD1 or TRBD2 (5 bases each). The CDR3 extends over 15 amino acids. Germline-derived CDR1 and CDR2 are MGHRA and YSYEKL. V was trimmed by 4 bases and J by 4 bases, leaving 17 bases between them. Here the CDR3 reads CASSPHEGIGYEQYF. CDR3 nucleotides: TGCGCCAGCAGCCCTCACGAGGGGATCGGGTACGAGCAGTACTTC.

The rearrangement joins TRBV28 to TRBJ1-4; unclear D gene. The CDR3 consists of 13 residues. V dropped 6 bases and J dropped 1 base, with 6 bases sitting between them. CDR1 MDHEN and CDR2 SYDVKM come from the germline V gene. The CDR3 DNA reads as TGTGCCAGCAGGGGTGGAACTAATGAAAAACTGTTTTTT. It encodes CASRGGTNEKLFF.

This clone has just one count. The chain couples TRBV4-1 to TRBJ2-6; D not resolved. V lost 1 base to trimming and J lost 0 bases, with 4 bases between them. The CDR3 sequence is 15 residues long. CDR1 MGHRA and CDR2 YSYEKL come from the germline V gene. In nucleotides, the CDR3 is TGCGCCAGCAGCCAAGGATTCTCTGGGGCCAACGTCCTGACTTTC. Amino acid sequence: CASSQGFSGANVLTF.

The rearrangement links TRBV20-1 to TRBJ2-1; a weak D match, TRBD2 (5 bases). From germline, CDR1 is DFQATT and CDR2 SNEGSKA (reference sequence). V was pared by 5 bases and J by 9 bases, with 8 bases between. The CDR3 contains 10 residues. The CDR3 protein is CSAGRVEQFF. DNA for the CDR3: TGCAGTGCTGGGCGGGTTGAGCAGTTCTTC.

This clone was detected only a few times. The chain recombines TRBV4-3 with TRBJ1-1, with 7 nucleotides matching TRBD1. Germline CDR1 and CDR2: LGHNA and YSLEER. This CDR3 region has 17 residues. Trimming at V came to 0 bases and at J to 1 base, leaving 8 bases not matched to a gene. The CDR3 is CASSQDTGGQWNTEAFF. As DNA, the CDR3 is TGCGCCAGCAGCCAAGATACTGGGGGACAGTGGAACACTGAAGCTTTCTTT.

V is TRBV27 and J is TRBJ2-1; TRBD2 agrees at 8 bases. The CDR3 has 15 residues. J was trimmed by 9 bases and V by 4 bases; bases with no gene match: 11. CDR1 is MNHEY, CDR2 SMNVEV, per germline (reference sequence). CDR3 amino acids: CASSSGAGGAGEQFF. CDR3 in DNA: TGTGCCAGCAGTTCTGGCGCGGGAGGTGCGGGTGAGCAGTTCTTC.

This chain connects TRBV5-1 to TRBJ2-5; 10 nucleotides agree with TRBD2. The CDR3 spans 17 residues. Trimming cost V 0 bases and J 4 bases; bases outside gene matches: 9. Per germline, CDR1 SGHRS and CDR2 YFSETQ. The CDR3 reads CASSLALGSGRLETQYF. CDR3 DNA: TGCGCCAGCAGCTTGGCCCTCGGTAGCGGGAGGTTAGAGACCCAGTACTTC.

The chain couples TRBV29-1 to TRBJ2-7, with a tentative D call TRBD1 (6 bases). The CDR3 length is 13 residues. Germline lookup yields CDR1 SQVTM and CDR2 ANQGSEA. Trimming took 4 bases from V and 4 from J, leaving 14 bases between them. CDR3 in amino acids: CSVGRGSGYEQYF. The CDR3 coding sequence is TGCAGCGTTGGCAGGGGATCTGGTTACGAGCAGTACTTC.

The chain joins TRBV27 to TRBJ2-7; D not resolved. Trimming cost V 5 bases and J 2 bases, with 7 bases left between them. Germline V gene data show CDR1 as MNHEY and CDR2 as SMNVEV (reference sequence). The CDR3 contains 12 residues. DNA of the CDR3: TGTGCCAGCAGTCCCACGCCCTACGAGCAGTACTTC. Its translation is CASSPTPYEQYF.

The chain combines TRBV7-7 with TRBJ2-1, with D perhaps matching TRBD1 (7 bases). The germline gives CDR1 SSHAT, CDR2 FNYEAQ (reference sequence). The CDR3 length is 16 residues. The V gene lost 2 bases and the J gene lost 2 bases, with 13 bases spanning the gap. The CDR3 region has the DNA TGTGCCAGCAGCTTATCACAGGGGAGGACCTACAATGAGCAGTTCTTC. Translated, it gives CASSLSQGRTYNEQFF.

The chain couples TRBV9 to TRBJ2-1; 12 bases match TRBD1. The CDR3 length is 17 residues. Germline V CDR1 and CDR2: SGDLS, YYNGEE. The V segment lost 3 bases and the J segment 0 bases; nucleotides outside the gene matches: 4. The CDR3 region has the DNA TGTGCCAGCAGCGCCCGGGACAGGGGGCACTCCTACAATGAGCAGTTCTTC. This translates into CASSARDRGHSYNEQFF.

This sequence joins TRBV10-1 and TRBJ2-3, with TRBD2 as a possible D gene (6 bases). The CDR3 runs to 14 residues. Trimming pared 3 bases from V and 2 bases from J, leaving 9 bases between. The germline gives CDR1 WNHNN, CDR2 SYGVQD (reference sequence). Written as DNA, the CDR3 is TGCGCCAGCAGTGATGCGGGAAACACAGATACGCAGTATTTT. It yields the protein CASSDAGNTDTQYF.

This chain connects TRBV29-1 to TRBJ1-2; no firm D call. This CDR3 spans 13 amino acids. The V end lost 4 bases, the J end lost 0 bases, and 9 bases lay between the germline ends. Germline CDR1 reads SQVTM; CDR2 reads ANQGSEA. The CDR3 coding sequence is TGCAGCGTTGGTCAGCCTACTAACTATGGCTACACCTTC. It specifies CSVGQPTNYGYTF.

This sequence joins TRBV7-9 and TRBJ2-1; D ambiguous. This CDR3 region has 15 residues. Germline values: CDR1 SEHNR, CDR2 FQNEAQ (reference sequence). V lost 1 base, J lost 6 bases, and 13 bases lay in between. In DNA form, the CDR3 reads TGTGCCAGCAGCTTAGTAGGAGTCTTAGGCAATGAGCAGTTCTTC. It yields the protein CASSLVGVLGNEQFF. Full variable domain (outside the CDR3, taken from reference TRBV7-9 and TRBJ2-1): DTGVSQNPRHKITKRGQNVTFRCDPISEHNRLYWYRQTLGQGPEFLTYFQNEAQLEKSRLLSDRFSAERPKGSFSTLEIQRTEQGDSAMYLCASSLVGVLGNEQFFGPGTRLTVL.

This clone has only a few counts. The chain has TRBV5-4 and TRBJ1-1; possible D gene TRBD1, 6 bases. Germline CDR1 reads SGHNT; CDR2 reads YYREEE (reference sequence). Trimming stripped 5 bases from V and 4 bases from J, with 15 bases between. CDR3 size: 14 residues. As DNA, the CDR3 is TGTGCCAGCAGTCACCACAGGGATTTCACTGAAGCTTTCTTT. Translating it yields CASSHHRDFTEAFF. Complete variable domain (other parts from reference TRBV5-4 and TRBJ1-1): ETGVTQSPTHLIKTRGQQVTLRCSSQSGHNTVSWYQQALGQGPQFIFQYYREEENGRGNFPPRFSGLQFPNYSSELNVNALELDDSALYLCASSHHRDFTEAFFGQGTRLTVV.

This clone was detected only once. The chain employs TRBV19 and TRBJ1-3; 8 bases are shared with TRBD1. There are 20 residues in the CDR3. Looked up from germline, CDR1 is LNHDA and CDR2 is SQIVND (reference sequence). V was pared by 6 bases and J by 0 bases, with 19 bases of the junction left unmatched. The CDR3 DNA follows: TGTGCCAGTAGAAATCCTGGACAGGGTCCCGGGATAGGCTCTGGAAACACCATATATTTT. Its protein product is CASRNPGQGPGIGSGNTIYF.

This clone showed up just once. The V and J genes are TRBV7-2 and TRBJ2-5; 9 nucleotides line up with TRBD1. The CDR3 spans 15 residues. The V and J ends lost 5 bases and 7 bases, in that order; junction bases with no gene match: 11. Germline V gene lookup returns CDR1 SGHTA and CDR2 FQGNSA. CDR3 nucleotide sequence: TGTGCCAGCAGCCCAAAGGACAGGGGAGGGGGGACCCAGTACTTC. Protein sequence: CASSPKDRGGGTQYF. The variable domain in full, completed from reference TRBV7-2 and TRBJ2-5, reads GAGVSQSPSNKVTEKGKDVELRCDPISGHTALYWYRQSLGQGLEFLIYFQGNSAPDKSGLPSDRFSAERTGGSVSTLTIQRTQQEDSAVYLCASSPKDRGGGTQYFGPGTRLLVL.

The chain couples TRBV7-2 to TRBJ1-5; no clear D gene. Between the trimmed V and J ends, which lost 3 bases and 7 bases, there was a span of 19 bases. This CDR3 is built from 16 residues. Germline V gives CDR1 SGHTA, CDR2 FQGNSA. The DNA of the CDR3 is TGTGCCAGCAGCTTCTCTCTGCGGGGAGGGAGCCAGCCCCAGCATTTT. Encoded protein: CASSFSLRGGSQPQHF.

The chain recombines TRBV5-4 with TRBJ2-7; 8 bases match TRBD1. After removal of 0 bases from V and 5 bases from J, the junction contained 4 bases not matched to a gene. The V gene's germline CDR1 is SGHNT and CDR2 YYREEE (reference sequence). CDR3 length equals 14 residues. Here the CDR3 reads CASSLATGAHEQYF. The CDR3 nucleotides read TGTGCCAGCAGCTTGGCGACAGGGGCCCACGAGCAGTACTTC.

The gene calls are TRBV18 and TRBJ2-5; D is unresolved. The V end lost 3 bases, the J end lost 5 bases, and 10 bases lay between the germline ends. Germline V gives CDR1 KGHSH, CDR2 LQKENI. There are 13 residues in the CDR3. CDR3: CASSPRQRETQYF. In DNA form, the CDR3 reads TGTGCCAGCTCACCTAGACAACGGGAGACCCAGTACTTC.

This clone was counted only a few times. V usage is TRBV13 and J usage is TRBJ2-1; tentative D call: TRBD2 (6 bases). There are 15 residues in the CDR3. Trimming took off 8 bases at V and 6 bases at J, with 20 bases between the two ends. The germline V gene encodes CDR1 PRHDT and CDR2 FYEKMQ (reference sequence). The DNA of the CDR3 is TGTGCCAGCTCCATAGGAGGGACTGGCTTCAATGAGCAGTTCTTC. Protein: CASSIGGTGFNEQFF.

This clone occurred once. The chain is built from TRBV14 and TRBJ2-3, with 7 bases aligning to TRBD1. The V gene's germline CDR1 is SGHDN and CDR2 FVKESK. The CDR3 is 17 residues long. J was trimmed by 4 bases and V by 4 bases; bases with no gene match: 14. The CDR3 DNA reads TGTGCCAGCAGCCCTTCTCAGGGACAGTGGAAAGCAGATACGCAGTATTTT. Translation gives CASSPSQGQWKADTQYF.

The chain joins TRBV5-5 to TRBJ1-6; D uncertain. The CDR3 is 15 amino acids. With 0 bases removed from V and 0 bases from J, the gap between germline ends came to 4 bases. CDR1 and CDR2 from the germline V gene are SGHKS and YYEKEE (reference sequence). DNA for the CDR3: TGTGCCAGCAGCTTGGAGGGCTCCTATAATTCACCCCTCCACTTT. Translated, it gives CASSLEGSYNSPLHF.

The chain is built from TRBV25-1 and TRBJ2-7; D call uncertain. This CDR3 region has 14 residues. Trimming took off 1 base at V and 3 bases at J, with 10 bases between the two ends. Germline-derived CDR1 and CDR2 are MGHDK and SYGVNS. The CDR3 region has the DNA TGTGCCAGCAGTGAATCAGGCGTACTCTACGAGCAGTACTTC. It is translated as CASSESGVLYEQYF.